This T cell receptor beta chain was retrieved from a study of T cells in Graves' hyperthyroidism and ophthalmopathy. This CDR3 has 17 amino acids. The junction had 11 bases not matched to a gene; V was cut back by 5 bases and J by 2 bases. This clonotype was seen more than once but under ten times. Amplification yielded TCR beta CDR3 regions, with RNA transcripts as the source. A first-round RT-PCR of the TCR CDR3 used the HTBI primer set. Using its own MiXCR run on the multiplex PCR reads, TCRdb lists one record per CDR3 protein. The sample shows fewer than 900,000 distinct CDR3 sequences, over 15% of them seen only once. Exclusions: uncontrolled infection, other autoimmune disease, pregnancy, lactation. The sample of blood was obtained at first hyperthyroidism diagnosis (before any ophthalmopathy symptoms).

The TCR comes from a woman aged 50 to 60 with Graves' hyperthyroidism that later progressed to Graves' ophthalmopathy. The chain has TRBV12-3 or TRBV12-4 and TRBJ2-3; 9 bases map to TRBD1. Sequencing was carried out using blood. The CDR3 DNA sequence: TGTGCCAGCAGTCGATTAACCGGGACAGGGACCACAGATACGCAGTATTTT. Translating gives CASSRLTGTGTTDTQYF.